The sequence of this T cell receptor (beta chain) was determined in a study of cytotoxic CD8 clonotypes in ibrutinib-treated CLL. As for the study in general: The taking of response samples occurred after a median about 12 months of treatment, with a range of 6 to 36. Whole-study findings and limits: Contraction or stability on treatment characterized the public clonotypes, which were uncommon.

Profiled with immunoSEQ multiplex PCR; TCRdb holds only in-frame clones, not every one. The table lists about 160,000 clones, 81% of them singletons. V shed 3 bases, J shed 1 base, and the junction held 4 bases outside the gene matches. CDR1 is GTSNPN, CDR2 SVGIG, per germline (reference sequence). This CDR3 contains 14 residues. Only a few counts were recorded for this clone. Its target is not known. This specimen consisted of PBMCs, obtained after 12 months of ibrutinib treatment. This sequence joins TRBV30 and TRBJ1-1; TRBD1 aligns across 8 bases. The TCR was taken from a human donor with chronic lymphocytic leukemia. The CDR3 bases are TGTGCCTGGAGGGGAGGGACAGGGAACACTGAAGCTTTCTTT. Residues: CAWRGGTGNTEAFF.